One and the same sample provided the 16 T cell receptor beta chains below, sequenced in a study of blood T cell repertoires in COVID-19. The data were produced by immunoSEQ multiplex PCR, yet TCRdb's version contains in-frame clones alone and is incomplete. Counted here are roughly 290,000 clones, around nine tenths occurring once; the ten biggest clones make up 1.5% to 2%. Specimen: PBMCs or T cells enriched from blood (not recorded which). The receptor source for this set is a middle-aged woman who had recovered from COVID-19.

This chain uses TRBV2 with TRBJ1-1; D is possibly TRBD1 (6 bases). This CDR3 has 13 amino acids. Per germline, CDR1 SNHLY and CDR2 FYNNEI. The germline V and J ends were trimmed by 7 bases and 6 bases, with 15 bases remaining between them. The CDR3 nucleotides are TGTGCCAGCAACCCCTCAGGGGTGGCTGAAGCTTTCTTT. Encoded protein: CASNPSGVAEAFF.

The genes are TRBV7-2 and TRBJ2-7, with D perhaps TRBD2 (6 bases). CDR3 length: 14 amino acids. V lost 5 bases, J lost 2 bases, and 13 bases lay in between. Germline CDR1 and CDR2: SGHTA and FQGNSA. CDR3 region: CASSPGGLPYEQYF. In nucleotides, the CDR3 is TGTGCCAGCAGCCCAGGAGGGCTACCCTACGAGCAGTACTTC.

The rearrangement joins TRBV2 to TRBJ1-3, with D tentatively TRBD1 (6 bases). Germline CDR1 reads SNHLY; CDR2 reads FYNNEI. The CDR3 length is 14 residues. V was pared by 6 bases and J by 0 bases, with 9 bases between. CDR3 sequence: CASSTGYSGNTIYF. The DNA of the CDR3 is TGTGCCAGCAGCACAGGGTACTCTGGAAACACCATATATTTT.

This rearrangement joins TRBV3-1 (or the pseudogene TRBV3-2) to TRBJ2-1; 14 bases match TRBD2. This CDR3 spans 18 amino acids. CDR1 LGHDT and CDR2 YNNKEL come from the germline V gene (reference sequence). V lost 0 bases and J lost 7; bases outside the gene matches: 8. The CDR3 protein is CASSQETSGGARGNEQFF. In DNA, the CDR3 is TGTGCCAGCAGCCAAGAGACTAGCGGGGGGGCCAGGGGGAATGAGCAGTTCTTC.

The rearrangement joins TRBV11-1 to TRBJ1-1; a possible D gene is TRBD1 (6 bases). This CDR3 has 16 amino acids. The ends were cut back, 5 bases at V and 3 bases at J, with 19 bases in the middle. Germline lookup yields CDR1 SGHAT and CDR2 FQDESV (reference sequence). The CDR3 DNA is TGTGCCAGCAGCCCTCAGACAGGTCGGACGCACACTGAAGCTTTCTTT. Amino acids: CASSPQTGRTHTEAFF.

The chain has TRBV18 and TRBJ1-1; 7 bases match TRBD1. This CDR3 comprises 16 residues. The junction had 11 bases not matched to a gene; V was cut back by 4 bases and J by 3 bases. Per germline, CDR1 KGHSH and CDR2 LQKENI. The CDR3 nucleotides are TGTGCCAGCTCACTCGGCCTACGACAGGGATACACTGAAGCTTTCTTT. Its translation is CASSLGLRQGYTEAFF.

Comments on this clone: In the same sample, other DNA sequences code for this CDR3. The genes are TRBV29-1 and TRBJ2-5, with TRBD1 as a possible D gene (5 bases). The CDR3 is 12 residues long. Germline V gene data show CDR1 as SQVTM and CDR2 as ANQGSEA. The germline V and J ends were trimmed by 2 bases and 5 bases, with 9 bases remaining between them. For the CDR3, the DNA is TGCAGCGTTGAACAGGGCCGGGAGACCCAGTACTTC. This translates into CSVEQGRETQYF. The entire variable domain, with the rest obtained from reference TRBV29-1 and TRBJ2-5, is as follows: SAVISQKPSRDICQRGTSLTIQCQVDSQVTMMFWYRQQPGQSLTLIATANQGSEATYESGFVIDKFPISRPNLTFSTLTVSNMSPEDSSIYLCSVEQGRETQYFGPGTRLLVL.

CDR3 nucleotide sequence: TGCGCCAGCAGCCCCCGGCCGGGAGATAATTCACCCCTCCACTTT. Translation gives CASSPRPGDNSPLHF. This sequence joins TRBV5-1 and TRBJ1-6, with no clear D. Trimming took 4 bases from V and 5 from J, leaving 13 bases between them. Germline CDR1 is SGHRS and CDR2 is YFSETQ. There are 15 residues in the CDR3. The full variable domain, in which reference TRBV5-1 and TRBJ1-6 provide the parts outside the CDR3, is KAGVTQTPRYLIKTRGQQVTLSCSPISGHRSVSWYQQTPGQGLQFLFEYFSETQRNKGNFPGRFSGRQFSNSRSEMNVSTLELGDSALYLCASSPRPGDNSPLHFGNGTRLTVT.

This clone has just a few counts. This CDR3 is CASSKLGGTNEKLFF. The CDR3 coding sequence is TGTGCCAGTAGTAAGCTCGGAGGAACTAATGAAAAACTGTTTTTT. The chain joins TRBV19 to TRBJ1-4; D gene unclear. CDR3 size: 15 residues. The V end lost 4 bases, the J end lost 1 base, and 10 bases lay between the germline ends. CDR1 and CDR2 from the germline V gene are LNHDA and SQIVND (reference sequence).

This clone was picked up one time. The chain recombines TRBV6-5 with TRBJ1-2; D unresolved. V was cut by 6 bases and J by 5 bases, with 13 bases left in between. Germline lookup yields CDR1 MNHEY and CDR2 SVGAGI. This CDR3 region has 13 residues. CDR3 nucleotides: TGTGCCAGCAGATCACAGACGCTTTATGGCTACACCTTC. As protein: CASRSQTLYGYTF.

This clone showed up just once. This rearrangement joins TRBV6-4 to TRBJ1-6; 9 bases are a match to TRBD1. The CDR3 sequence is 15 residues long. Per germline, CDR1 MRHNA and CDR2 SNTAGT. Trimming took 3 bases from V and 8 from J; bases not matched to a gene: 5. The CDR3 spells CASSELGQGYSPLHF. The CDR3 nucleotides are TGTGCCAGCAGTGAATTGGGACAGGGATATTCACCCCTCCACTTT.

The chain has TRBV14 and TRBJ1-5; tentatively, D is TRBD1 (5 bases). The CDR3 is made up of 17 amino acids. V dropped 3 bases and J dropped 9 bases, with 24 bases sitting between them. The germline V gene encodes CDR1 SGHDN and CDR2 FVKESK. The CDR3 region is CASSHYRDFYPGAPQHF. In nucleotides, the CDR3 is TGTGCCAGCAGCCATTACCGGGACTTCTACCCAGGAGCGCCCCAGCATTTT.

The chain is built from TRBV4-3 and TRBJ1-4; 8 bases line up with TRBD1. CDR1 and CDR2 from the germline V gene are LGHNA and YSLEER. The V segment lost 8 bases and the J segment 5 bases; nucleotides outside the gene matches: 7. This CDR3 has 14 amino acids. The CDR3 bases are TGCGCCAGCGGACACAGGGGGGGAAATGAAAAACTGTTTTTT. Translation: CASGHRGGNEKLFF.

This sequence joins TRBV9 and TRBJ2-1; 9 bases fit TRBD2. The CDR3 runs 17 residues. Germline trimming cut 0 bases from V and 4 bases from J; bases unmatched to any gene: 8. Per the germline V gene, CDR1 is SGDLS and CDR2 is YYNGEE. The CDR3 DNA reads TGTGCCAGCAGCGTAGAACGCGGGAGGGCATCATACAATGAGCAGTTCTTC. Translation: CASSVERGRASYNEQFF.

The J gene is TRBJ2-1, the V gene TRBV30; 9 bases map to TRBD2. The CDR3 has 14 amino acids. Germline V gene sequence: CDR1 GTSNPN, CDR2 SVGIG (reference sequence). V lost 4 bases and J lost 8; bases outside the gene matches: 9. In nucleotides, the CDR3 is TGTGCCTGGAATTTGGGCGGGAGGGGCTATGAGCAGTTCTTC. It yields the protein CAWNLGGRGYEQFF. The variable domain in full, completed from reference TRBV30 and TRBJ2-1, reads SQTIHQWPATLVQPVGSPLSLECTVEGTSNPNLYWYRQAAGRGLQLLFYSVGIGQISSEVPQNLSASRPQDRQFILSSKKLLLSDSGFYLCAWNLGGRGYEQFFGPGTRLTVL.

The rearrangement uses TRBV18 and TRBJ2-7; TRBD2 might be the D (6 bases). With 3 bases removed from V and 2 bases from J, the gap between germline ends came to 20 bases. The CDR3 is made up of 17 amino acids. CDR1 is KGHSH, CDR2 LQKENI, per germline. The chain's CDR3 is CASSPPTSAGKTYEQYF. The CDR3 DNA is TGTGCCAGCTCACCCCCTACGTCGGCGGGAAAGACCTACGAGCAGTACTTC.